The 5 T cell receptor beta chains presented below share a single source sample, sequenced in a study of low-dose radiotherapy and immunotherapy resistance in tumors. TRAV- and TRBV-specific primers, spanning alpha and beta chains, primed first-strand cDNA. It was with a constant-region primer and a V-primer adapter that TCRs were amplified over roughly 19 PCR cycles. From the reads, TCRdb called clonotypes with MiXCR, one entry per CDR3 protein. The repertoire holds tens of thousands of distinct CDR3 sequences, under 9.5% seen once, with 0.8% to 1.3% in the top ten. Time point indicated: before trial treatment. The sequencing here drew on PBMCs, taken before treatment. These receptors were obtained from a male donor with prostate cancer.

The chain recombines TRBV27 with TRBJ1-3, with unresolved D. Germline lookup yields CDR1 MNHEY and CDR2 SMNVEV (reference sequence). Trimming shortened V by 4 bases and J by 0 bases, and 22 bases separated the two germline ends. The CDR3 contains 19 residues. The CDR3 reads CASSSPMGSFRHSGNTIYF. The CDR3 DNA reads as TGTGCCAGCAGTTCCCCTATGGGGAGCTTCCGACACTCTGGAAACACCATATATTTT.

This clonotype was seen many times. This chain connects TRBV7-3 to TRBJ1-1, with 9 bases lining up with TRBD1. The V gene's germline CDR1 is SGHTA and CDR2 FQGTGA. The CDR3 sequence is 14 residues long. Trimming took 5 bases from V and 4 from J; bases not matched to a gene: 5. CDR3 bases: TGTGCCAGCAGCACACAGGGGGCAGGCACTGAAGCTTTCTTT. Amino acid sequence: CASSTQGAGTEAFF.

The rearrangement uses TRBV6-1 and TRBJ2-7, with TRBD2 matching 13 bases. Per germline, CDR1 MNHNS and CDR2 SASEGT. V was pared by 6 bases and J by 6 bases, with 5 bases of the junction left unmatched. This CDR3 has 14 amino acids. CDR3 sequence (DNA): TGTGCCAGCAGCGCGGGACTAGCGGGATCCGAGCAGTACTTC. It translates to CASSAGLAGSEQYF.

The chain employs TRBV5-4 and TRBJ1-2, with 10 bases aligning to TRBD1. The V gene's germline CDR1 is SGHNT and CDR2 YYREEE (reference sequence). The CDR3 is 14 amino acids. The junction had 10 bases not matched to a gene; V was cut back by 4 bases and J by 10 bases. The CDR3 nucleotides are TGTGCCAGCAGCCCGAGGTCCGGGACAGGGGTCTACACCTTC. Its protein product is CASSPRSGTGVYTF.

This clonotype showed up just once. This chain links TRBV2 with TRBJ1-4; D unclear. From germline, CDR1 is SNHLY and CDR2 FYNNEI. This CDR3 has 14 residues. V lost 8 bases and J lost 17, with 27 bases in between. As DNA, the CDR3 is TGTGCCAGCGGAAGACGAGAGTCGGAACTGTTTTTTTTTTTT. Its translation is CASGRRESELFFFF.